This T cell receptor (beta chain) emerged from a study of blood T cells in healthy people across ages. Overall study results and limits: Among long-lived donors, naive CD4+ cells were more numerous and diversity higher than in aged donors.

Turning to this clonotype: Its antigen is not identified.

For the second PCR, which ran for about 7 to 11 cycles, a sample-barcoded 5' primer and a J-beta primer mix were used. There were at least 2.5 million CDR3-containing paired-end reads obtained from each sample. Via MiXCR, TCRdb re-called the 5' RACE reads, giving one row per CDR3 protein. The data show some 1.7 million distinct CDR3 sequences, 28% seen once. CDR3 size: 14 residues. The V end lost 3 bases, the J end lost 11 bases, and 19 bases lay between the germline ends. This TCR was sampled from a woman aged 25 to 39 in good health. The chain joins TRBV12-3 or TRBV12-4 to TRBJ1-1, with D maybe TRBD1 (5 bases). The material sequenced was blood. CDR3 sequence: CASSFTPKGPNAFF. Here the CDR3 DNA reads TGTGCCAGCAGTTTTACCCCCAAGGGGCCTAACGCTTTCTTT.